This entry is about one T cell receptor beta chain. The antigen remains unidentified. The data were obtained in a study of T cells expressing NK-cell markers. About the research overall: The study drew TCR beta repertoires from sorted CD3+CD56+NKG2C+, CD3+CD56+NKG2C- and CD3+CD56-NKG2C+ T cells. Seven donors tested HCMV-seropositive and one tested seronegative among the eight sequenced. Study results and limitations: A handful of donors likewise had their CD3+CD56-NKG2C+ fraction led by these clonotypes. Roughly 6 donors had dominant NKG2C+ clonotypes that comprised roughly 1.0-8% of their CD8+ T cells.

TCRdb re-called the 5' RACE reads; every CDR3 protein appears as one record, without DNA. The sample has a few hundred thousand distinct CDR3 sequences. CDR1 and CDR2 from the germline V gene are SGHRS and YFSETQ. This CDR3 is 14 amino acids long. The V call is TRBV5-1, the J call TRBJ2-7; the TRBD1 assignment by TCRdb is unverifiable without DNA. The sample consisted of blood T cells: a sorted CD56 or NKG2C T cell subset, CD4+ or CD8+ T cells, or bulk PBMC T cells (not recorded which). The sequence was obtained from a man between 18 and 35 years old in good health. CDR3 region: CASSSDRVRYEQYF.